This T cell receptor beta chain was sequenced during a study of T-cell memory formation after mild COVID-19. This clonotype was picked up many times. Its specificity is unknown. CDR1 and CDR2 from the germline V gene are SGHKS and YYEKEE (reference sequence). V was cut by 5 bases and J by 0 bases, with 11 bases left in between. The CDR3 is 14 amino acids. Via MiXCR, TCRdb re-called the 5' RACE reads, giving one row per CDR3 protein. The data hold around 36,000 distinct CDR3 sequences, with approximately 10% observed a single time. Findings of the study overall: The study detected some responding clones in pre-infection memory, suggesting cross-reactive memory joined. CD4+ contracting clones were mainly CM and EM; CD8+ ones, EMRA. Clones contracting across day 15 to 85 had a balanced CD4/CD8 profile; later expanding clones leaned CD4+. Whether second-wave clones peaking at day 37 were SARS-CoV-2 specific went unconfirmed.

This clonotype was sampled from a man aged 18 to 30 who had mild COVID-19 (a few samples of this study predate the infection). Cell type and time point are not known. The chain carries TRBV5-5 and TRBJ2-5; the D is unclear. Specimen: PBMCs or a T cell subset sorted from them (not recorded which). CDR3 sequence: CASRNLLNQETQYF. For the CDR3, the DNA is TGTGCCAGCAGGAACCTGTTAAACCAAGAGACCCAGTACTTC. The complete variable domain, with remaining parts taken from reference TRBV5-5 and TRBJ2-5, reads DAGVTQSPTHLIKTRGQQVTLRCSPISGHKSVSWYQQVLGQGPQFIFQYYEKEERGRGNFPDRFSARQFPNYSSELNVNALLLGDSALYLCASRNLLNQETQYFGPGTRLLVL.